A single sample is the source of the 14 T cell receptor beta chains below, sequenced in a study of T cells in women clearing cervical HPV infection. TCRdb's table, derived via immunoSEQ multiplex PCR, lists solely in-frame clones and lacks some. The sample data list approximately 26,000 clones. Sequencing used blood buffy coat. The receptors shown here come from a woman aged 18 to 75 with a cervical HPV16 infection that either progressed to CIN3+ or cleared (not recorded which).

Of note for this clone: Read sequence stops 3 residues before the CDR3 end, and the germline J gene provides the missing end. V is TRBV19 and J is TRBJ2-3; D may be TRBD1 or TRBD2 (5 bases each). This CDR3 contains 15 residues. From germline, CDR1 is LNHDA and CDR2 SQIVND (reference sequence). The CDR3 region is CASSIDQPGRETQYF. Partial CDR3 DNA: TGTGCCAGTAGTATAGATCAGCCAGGGAGAGAGACG.

Worth noting for this clone: The CDR3 is cut off 3 residues early in the read; its end comes from the germline J gene. This chain uses TRBV13 with TRBJ1-1; possible D gene TRBD1, 5 bases. Germline CDR1 and CDR2: PRHDT and FYEKMQ (reference sequence). Trimming left V 5 bases short and J 7 bases short, with 11 bases between. There are 12 residues in the CDR3. The covered CDR3 bases are TGTGCCAGCAGCAAGAGGGGCTTTGAA. Residues: CASSKRGFE. The entire CDR3 is CASSKRGFEAFF.

Turning to this clone: The read stops 3 residues short of the end of the CDR3; the missing end is completed from the germline J gene. The rearrangement links TRBV19 to TRBJ2-2; perhaps TRBD1 as D (6 bases). The CDR3 has 15 amino acids. CDR1 and CDR2 (germline): LNHDA, SQIVND (reference sequence). The CDR3 loop is CASSAQDSLGEKLFF. The part of the CDR3 DNA that was read is TGTGCCAGTAGTGCCCAGGACAGCCTCGGTGAAAAG.

Comments on this clone: Read data end 3 residues before the CDR3 end; the end is taken from the germline J gene. The genes are TRBV30 and TRBJ1-2; unclear D gene. This CDR3 comprises 13 residues. V lost 0 bases and J 2 bases, leaving 7 bases between the germline ends. Germline loops: CDR1 GTSNPN, CDR2 SVGIG (reference sequence). The CDR3 bases that were read are TGTGCCTGGAGTGTAAGTGGCAACTATGGC. It specifies CAWSVSGNYG. The whole CDR3 sequence reads CAWSVSGNYGYTF.

Worth noting for this clone: The CDR3 goes on 3 residues after the read ends, and that part is filled in from the germline J gene. V and J are TRBV9 and TRBJ1-4, with 9 bases fitting TRBD1. The junction had 12 bases not matched to a gene; V was cut back by 3 bases and J by 9 bases. CDR1 is SGDLS and CDR2 is YYNGEE in the germline V gene. The length of the CDR3 is 16 residues. The DNA read from the CDR3 is TGTGCCAGCAGCGAAACTACAGGGGGCTCTCGGCAAAAA. As protein: CASSETTGGSRQK. The full CDR3 protein is CASSETTGGSRQKLFF.

About this clone: The CDR3 end falls 3 residues outside the read, so it is completed with the germline J gene. The chain joins TRBV6-2 or TRBV6-3 to TRBJ2-1; no clear D. V shed 0 bases and J shed 3 bases, with 12 bases lying between them. The CDR3 runs to 16 residues. Germline loops: CDR1 MNHEY, CDR2 SVGEGT. CDR3: CASSYSISPGYNEQFF. The CDR3 DNA, read in part, is TGTGCCAGCAGTTACTCCATATCGCCGGGCTACAATGAG.

Concerning this clone itself: The DNA ends 3 residues before the CDR3 does, and the rest of the CDR3 is filled in from the germline J gene. The J gene is TRBJ2-2, the V gene TRBV5-1; tentatively, D is TRBD2 (6 bases). CDR3 length: 16 residues. Germline loops: CDR1 SGHRS, CDR2 YFSETQ. This CDR3 is CASTRGFSSGANVLFF. Partial CDR3 DNA: TGCGCCAGCACCCGGGGGTTCTCCTCTGGGGCCAACGTG. The full variable domain, completed using reference TRBV5-1 and TRBJ2-2, is KAGVTQTPRYLIKTRGQQVTLSCSPISGHRSVSWYQQTPGQGLQFLFEYFSETQRNKGNFPGRFSGRQFSNSRSEMNVSTLELGDSALYLCASTRGFSSGANVLFFGEGSRLTVL.

Comments on this clone: The read comes to an end 3 residues before the CDR3 does, leaving the germline J gene to fill in the end. The chain carries TRBV19 and TRBJ2-2; TRBD1 matches 7 bases. Trimming cost V 7 bases and J 4 bases; bases outside gene matches: 6. CDR3 length equals 14 residues. From germline, CDR1 is LNHDA and CDR2 SQIVND (reference sequence). The CDR3 reads CASTTGFATGELFF. CDR3 DNA (partial): TGTGCCAGTACGACAGGGTTCGCCACCGGGGAG.

On this clone itself: The read falls 3 residues short of the CDR3 end, and the missing part is taken from the germline J gene. This rearrangement joins TRBV20-1 to TRBJ2-3, with D unclear. CDR3 size: 14 residues. Germline V gene sequence: CDR1 DFQATT, CDR2 SNEGSKA (reference sequence). The CDR3 bases that were read are TGCAGTGCTGCCCACCCAGAGTTACAAGAGACG. Translated: CSAAHPELQET. The whole CDR3 reads CSAAHPELQETQYF.

For this clone: The CDR3 extends 3 residues past the end of the read, so its final part is completed from the germline J gene. J is TRBJ2-7 and V is TRBV7-2; TRBD1 matches at 7 bases. Germline CDR1 and CDR2: SGHTA and FQGNSA. J lost 3 bases, V lost 1 base, and 6 bases had no gene match. CDR3 size: 15 residues. Incomplete CDR3 DNA: TGTGCCAGCAGCTTAGGACAGGGATTTATCTACGAG. Translation gives CASSLGQGFIYE. The whole CDR3 reads CASSLGQGFIYEQYF.

In regard to this clone: With the read ending 3 residues before the CDR3 end, the germline J gene is used to fill in that end. The chain couples TRBV20-1 to TRBJ2-7; TRBD2 is a possible D gene (5 bases). This CDR3 spans 14 amino acids. The germline V gene encodes CDR1 DFQATT and CDR2 SNEGSKA (reference sequence). Deletions cut 1 base from V and 4 bases from J, with 14 bases between. The CDR3 here is CSARGAADFYEQYF. CDR3 DNA, as far as it was read: TGCAGTGCTAGAGGGGCAGCGGACTTTTACGAG.

About this clone itself: The read ends 3 residues shy of where the CDR3 ends; the end is completed using the germline J gene. This sequence joins TRBV6-2 or TRBV6-3 and TRBJ2-3; possible D gene TRBD2, 6 bases. This CDR3 is 16 amino acids long. From germline, CDR1 is MNHEY and CDR2 SVGEGT. The CDR3 here is CASSYYTGVIQETQYF. The CDR3 DNA, read in part, is TGTGCCAGCAGTTACTATACGGGGGTCATTCAAGAGACG.

On this clone: Read coverage stops 3 residues before the CDR3 terminus; the germline J gene supplies the remainder. The rearrangement links TRBV7-9 to TRBJ2-1; D uncertain. Germline CDR1 reads SEHNR; CDR2 reads FQNEAQ (reference sequence). The CDR3 is 14 residues long. V was pared by 5 bases and J by 1 base, with 9 bases between. CDR3 DNA (partial): TGTGCCAGCAGCCCGGCACAGTCCTACAATGAG. It codes for CASSPAQSYNE. The complete CDR3 sequence is CASSPAQSYNEQFF.

CDR3 amino acids: CASNNIVGGTSGPSSYNDYTF. The covered CDR3 bases are TGTGCCAGTAATAATATAGTGGGGGGGACTAGCGGTCCTTCCTCCTACAATGAC. V gene TRBV19 combines with J gene TRBJ1-2, with D possibly matching TRBD1 (5 bases). The CDR3 end lies 3 residues beyond the end of the read and is filled in from the germline J gene. The CDR3 covers 21 residues. Germline assignment: CDR1 LNHDA and CDR2 SQIVND (reference sequence).